Following are 8 T cell receptor beta chains from one sample sequenced in a study of spatial heterogeneity in lung cancer. Time point indicated: blood at routine non-recurrence follow-up after resection. MiXCR was run by TCRdb on the 5' RACE reads, yielding one entry per CDR3 protein. The sample lists roughly 620 distinct CDR3 sequences; about 61% were seen once. Sequenced material: PBMCs, taken at follow-up. The receptor source for this set is a female donor with early-stage non-small cell lung cancer.

The sample holds one count of this clonotype. This beta chain is off target for a library built for alpha chains, so its abundance means little. This chain connects TRBV2 to TRBJ1-2; the D is unclear. Germline lookup yields CDR1 SNHLY and CDR2 FYNNEI. The CDR3 is 13 residues long. Between the trimmed V and J ends, which lost 3 bases and 5 bases, there was a span of 10 bases. The CDR3 protein is CASSDVAAYGYTF. The CDR3 nucleotides are TGTGCCAGCAGTGACGTGGCAGCTTATGGCTACACCTTC.

As for this clonotype: This beta chain is a stray sequence in a library constructed for alpha chains; its clone size is not meaningful. The rearrangement links TRBV20-1 to TRBJ1-6; TRBD1 matches 7 bases. The V segment lost 5 bases and the J segment 7 bases; nucleotides outside the gene matches: 5. Germline loops: CDR1 DFQATT, CDR2 SNEGSKA (reference sequence). This CDR3 spans 13 amino acids. The CDR3 here is CSAWTGLNSPLHF. CDR3 nucleotides: TGCAGTGCTTGGACAGGTTTGAATTCACCCCTCCACTTT.

This clonotype was detected only once. This beta chain is a stray sequence in a library constructed for alpha chains; its clone size is not meaningful. V usage is TRBV30 and J usage is TRBJ2-6; D ambiguous. With 2 bases removed from V and 0 bases from J, the gap between germline ends came to 8 bases. The length of the CDR3 is 15 residues. Germline V gene sequence: CDR1 GTSNPN, CDR2 SVGIG (reference sequence). The CDR3 nucleotides read TGTGCCTGGAGTTGGTCTAGCTCTGGGGCCAACGTCCTGACTTTC. Translating it yields CAWSWSSSGANVLTF.

In this sample, this clonotype turned up a few times. This beta chain is off target for a library built for alpha chains, so its abundance means little. The CDR3 DNA reads TGCAGTGCCCCCGTCGAGGCGGGCTCCTACGAGCAGTACTTC. This gives the protein CSAPVEAGSYEQYF. The rearrangement links TRBV20-1 to TRBJ2-7, with D perhaps matching TRBD2 (5 bases). The germline CDR1 and CDR2 sequences are DFQATT and SNEGSKA (reference sequence). CDR3 length: 14 residues. Trimming removed 6 bases at V and 0 bases at J, with 15 bases between.

This clonotype has a single count. This beta chain is an unintended read in a library built for alpha chains; its size means little. V is TRBV28 and J is TRBJ2-7, with a possible D match to TRBD1 (5 bases). The CDR3 has 13 amino acids. Trimming took 6 bases from V and 3 from J, leaving 12 bases between them. Germline V gene lookup returns CDR1 MDHEN and CDR2 SYDVKM. CDR3 bases: TGTGCCAGCAGCCACCCCGACAGCTACGAGCAGTACTTC. This gives the protein CASSHPDSYEQYF. The variable domain in full, completed from reference TRBV28 and TRBJ2-7, reads DVKVTQSSRYLVKRTGEKVFLECVQDMDHENMFWYRQDPGLGLRLIYFSYDVKMKEKGDIPEGYSVSREKKERFSLILESASTNQTSMYLCASSHPDSYEQYFGPGTRLTVT.

This clonotype showed up just a few times. The library was designed around alpha chains, so this beta chain is a stray read whose abundance carries little weight. The chain couples TRBV7-9 to TRBJ1-5; tentatively, D is TRBD1 (5 bases). The CDR3 spans 14 residues. V was clipped by 5 bases and J by 6 bases, with 14 bases between them. Germline values: CDR1 SEHNR, CDR2 FQNEAQ (reference sequence). CDR3 bases: TGTGCCAGCAGCCCTTGGGACGTTTCTCAGCCCCAGCATTTT. Encoded protein: CASSPWDVSQPQHF.

For this clonotype: This beta chain was picked up by a library intended for alpha chains and is off target, so its count carries little meaning. The chain combines TRBV6-2 or TRBV6-3 with TRBJ2-6; D call uncertain. This CDR3 is built from 15 residues. V was pared by 6 bases and J by 1 base, with 10 bases between. Germline lookup yields CDR1 MNHEY and CDR2 SVGEGT. Here the CDR3 DNA reads TGTGCCAGCAGCCAGGACCCATCTGGGGCCAACGTCCTGACTTTC. Residues: CASSQDPSGANVLTF.

This clonotype has just a few counts. This beta chain represents an off-target read in a library built for alpha chains; its size is of limited meaning. This chain links TRBV27 with TRBJ2-7; 7 bases agree with TRBD2. Germline trimming cut 3 bases from V and 3 bases from J; bases unmatched to any gene: 5. The CDR3 is 14 amino acids. Per the germline V gene, CDR1 is MNHEY and CDR2 is SMNVEV (reference sequence). In DNA form, the CDR3 reads TGTGCCAGCAGTTTCCGAGCGGGGAGCTACGAGCAGTACTTC. It yields the protein CASSFRAGSYEQYF.